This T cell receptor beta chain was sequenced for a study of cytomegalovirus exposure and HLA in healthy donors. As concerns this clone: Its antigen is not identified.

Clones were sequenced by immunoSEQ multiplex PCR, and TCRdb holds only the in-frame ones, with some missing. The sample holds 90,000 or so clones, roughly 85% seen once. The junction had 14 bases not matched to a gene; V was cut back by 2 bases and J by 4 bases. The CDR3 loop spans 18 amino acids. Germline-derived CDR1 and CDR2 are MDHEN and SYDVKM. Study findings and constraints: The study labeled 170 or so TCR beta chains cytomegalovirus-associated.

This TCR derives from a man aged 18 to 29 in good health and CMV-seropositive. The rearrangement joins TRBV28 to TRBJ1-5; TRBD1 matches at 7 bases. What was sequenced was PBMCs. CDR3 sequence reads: CASSLHVKGAAKNQPQHF. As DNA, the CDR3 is TGTGCCAGCAGTTTACACGTTAAGGGGGCAGCTAAGAATCAGCCCCAGCATTTT.